The sequence of this TCR beta chain was determined in a study of CD8+ T cells in alopecia areata. V shed 1 base and J shed 2 bases, with 6 bases lying between them. The V gene's germline CDR1 is SGHRS and CDR2 YFSETQ. This CDR3 has 13 amino acids. cDNA reverse transcribed from extracted RNA served as the sequencing template. Some clones are missing from TCRdb's copy, which holds only in-frame ones; the method was immunoSEQ multiplex PCR. The sample lists 200,000 to 250,000 clones, roughly 57% occurring once. In regard to this clone: Different DNA sequences within this sample yield the same CDR3.

The rearrangement links TRBV5-1 to TRBJ2-5; D remains unclear. This specimen consisted of CD4+ T cells sorted from blood, obtained at week 0. The TCR sequence derives from a human donor with alopecia areata. CDR3 in DNA: TGCGCCAGCAGCTTGCGCCAGCAAGAGACCCAGTACTTC. It encodes CASSLRQQETQYF.